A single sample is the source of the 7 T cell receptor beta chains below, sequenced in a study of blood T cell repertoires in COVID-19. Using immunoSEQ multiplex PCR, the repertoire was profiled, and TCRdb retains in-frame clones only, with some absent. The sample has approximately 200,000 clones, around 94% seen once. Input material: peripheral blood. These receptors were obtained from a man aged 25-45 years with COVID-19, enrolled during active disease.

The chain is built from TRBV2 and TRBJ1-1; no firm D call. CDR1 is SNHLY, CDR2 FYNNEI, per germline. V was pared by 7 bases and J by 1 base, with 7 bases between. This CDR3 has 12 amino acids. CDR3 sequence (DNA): TGTGCCAGCAATTTGGCGAACACTGAAGCTTTCTTT. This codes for CASNLANTEAFF.

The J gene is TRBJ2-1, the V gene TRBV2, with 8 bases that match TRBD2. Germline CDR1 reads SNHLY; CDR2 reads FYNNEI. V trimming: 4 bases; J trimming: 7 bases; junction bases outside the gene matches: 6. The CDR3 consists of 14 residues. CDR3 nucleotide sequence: TGTGCCAGCAGTGCTTGGACTAGCATTAATGAGCAGTTCTTC. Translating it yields CASSAWTSINEQFF.

The CDR3 sequence: CASSLSGGNTEAFF. CDR3 DNA: TGTGCCAGCAGCTTATCGGGGGGGAACACTGAAGCTTTCTTT. This sequence joins TRBV7-9 and TRBJ1-1, with a tentative D call TRBD1 (5 bases). CDR3 length: 14 residues. Germline CDR1 reads SEHNR; CDR2 reads FQNEAQ (reference sequence). Trimming took 2 bases from V and 1 from J, leaving 8 bases between them.

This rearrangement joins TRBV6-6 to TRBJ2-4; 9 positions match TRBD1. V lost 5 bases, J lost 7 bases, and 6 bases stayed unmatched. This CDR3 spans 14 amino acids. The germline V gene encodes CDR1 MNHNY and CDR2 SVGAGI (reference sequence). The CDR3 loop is CASSPPGQGNIQYF. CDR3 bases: TGTGCCAGCAGTCCTCCGGGACAGGGCAACATTCAGTACTTC.

The DNA of the CDR3 is TGTGCCAGCAGCTATAAAATGACAGACCGGTCACCCCTCCACTTT. Encoded protein: CASSYKMTDRSPLHF. V is TRBV5-6 and J is TRBJ1-6; D is perhaps TRBD1 (5 bases). Germline V gene lookup returns CDR1 SGHDT and CDR2 YYEEEE. V shed 3 bases and J shed 10 bases, with 17 bases lying between them. The CDR3 sequence is 15 residues long.

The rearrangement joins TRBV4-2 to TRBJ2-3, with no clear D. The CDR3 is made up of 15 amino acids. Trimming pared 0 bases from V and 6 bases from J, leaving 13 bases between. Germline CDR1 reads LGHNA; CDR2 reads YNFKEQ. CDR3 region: CASSQDSAAEDTQYF. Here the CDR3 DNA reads TGTGCCAGCAGCCAAGATTCTGCTGCCGAGGATACGCAGTATTTT.

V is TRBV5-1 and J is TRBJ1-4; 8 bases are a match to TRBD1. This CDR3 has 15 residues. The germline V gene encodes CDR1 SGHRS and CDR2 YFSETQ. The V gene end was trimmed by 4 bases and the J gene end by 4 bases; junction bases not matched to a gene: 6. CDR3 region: CASSRLTGVNEKLFF. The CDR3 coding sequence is TGCGCCAGCAGCAGGTTGACAGGGGTTAATGAAAAACTGTTTTTT.